This paragraph reports one TCR beta chain. These data belong to a study of blood T cell repertoires in COVID-19. Study information: T cells, B-cell-depleted T cells, or PBMCs supplied cDNA or gDNA.

Everyone who took part was roughly 18 to 89 years old, and they came from about two dozen US areas. Some clones are missing from TCRdb's copy, which holds only in-frame ones; the method was immunoSEQ multiplex PCR. Of about 140,000 clones listed, about nine tenths are singletons. Sample: PBMCs or T cells enriched from blood (not recorded which). This receptor was obtained from a man between 50 and 59 years old who had recovered from COVID-19.

In DNA, the CDR3 is TGTGCCAGCAGCTTGGTAGACGCGTTCGGACTCTTTATGCGTTCTGAAGCTTTCTTT. Protein product: CASSLVDAFGLFMRSEAFF. The chain is built from TRBV5-4 and TRBJ1-1; no clear D. V was cut by 0 bases and J by 6 bases, with 27 bases left in between. CDR1 and CDR2 from the germline V gene are SGHNT and YYREEE (reference sequence). The CDR3 covers 19 residues.